These T cell receptor beta chains were read from a single sample in a study of beta chain features in type 1 diabetes. Libraries were prepared by immunoSEQ multiplex PCR; TCRdb keeps only in-frame clonotypes and omits some of them. The data show 250,000 or so clones, with about 26% seen just once and under 5% held by the top ten. The sequenced material came from central memory CD4+ T cells from blood. These receptors were obtained from a man younger than 45 in good health. Each CDR3 is given with its conserved first and last residue.

v_gene | len | CDR3aa
TRBV18 | 13 | CASSPQPNYGYTF
TRBV5-4 | 14 | CASSLLQGNEKLFF
TRBV14 | 13 | CASSQEVAGEQFF
TRBV7-2 | 14 | CASSLDRVGNEQYF
TRBV2 | 13 | CASSDVGSYEQYF
TRBV7-9 | 14 | CASSSWDPTDTQYF
TRBV29-1 | 15 | CSVTRASSSTDTQYF
TRBV4-1 | 14 | CASSQGTGERTRYF
TRBV30 | 15 | CAWSRDRGYNSPLHF
TRBV7-7 | 17 | CASSPLGLAGGPNTQYF
TRBV28 | 14 | CASSFVMFGQPQHF
TRBV30 | 11 | CAWKVNTEAFF
TRBV7-9 | 12 | CASSRDADTQYF
TRBV7-9 | 15 | CASSLGGSGANVLTF
TRBV5-1 | 12 | CASSLVGYEQYF
TRBV7-2 | 17 | CASSLAGATPLTDTQYF
TRBV4-1 | 14 | CASSQDRGNSPLHF
TRBV13 | 15 | CASSLGQGYNSPLHF
TRBV10-3 | 13 | CASRAGGTDTQYF
TRBV29-1 | 14 | CSVKGRGINQPQHF
TRBV11-2 | 13 | CASSLALDNEQFF
TRBV7-9 | 17 | CASTRTSGSSSYNEQFF